This TCR beta chain emerged from a study of patients and donors after allogeneic stem cell transplantation. This clonotype appeared many times. The CDR3 length is 13 residues. The germline gives CDR1 SGDLS, CDR2 YYNGEE. Trimming pared 3 bases from V and 2 bases from J, leaving 8 bases between. TCRdb passed the RT-PCR reads through MiXCR, listing each CDR3 protein once. The data contain approximately 160,000 distinct CDR3 sequences, approximately 25% of them singletons. This clonotype was obtained from a human donor who was either an allogeneic HSCT recipient or a stem cell or donor lymphocyte infusion donor (not recorded which). It is not recorded whose cells these are; they may come from a transplant donor. Sequenced: blood, either unsorted or a sorted T cell fraction (not recorded which). V usage is TRBV9 and J usage is TRBJ1-2; D call uncertain. The CDR3 sequence: CASSATANYGYTF. As DNA, the CDR3 is TGTGCCAGCAGCGCGACGGCAAACTATGGCTACACCTTC.